The clone carrying this TCR beta chain was recorded once. This sample was taken from a study of blood T cell repertoires in COVID-19. Study information: Italy, Spain and the United States were the sources of the convalescent and acute COVID-19 samples. Sources were T cells, B-cell-depleted T cells, or PBMCs; the material itself was cDNA or gDNA.

Germline assignment: CDR1 GTSNPN and CDR2 SVGIG (reference sequence). CDR3 size: 13 residues. V shed 3 bases and J shed 9 bases, with 17 bases lying between them. Authors' processing steps: By means of reference gene primer amplification, nucleated cell counts were estimated. Clones were read by immunoSEQ multiplex PCR, and TCRdb kept only the in-frame ones, dropping some. Clone size and the V and J calls come from that table; the DNA yielded D and trimming. The sample has fewer than 450,000 clones, around 88% seen once. Seattle's enrolled individuals joined amid active infection and were then monitored longitudinally.

The receptor comes from a woman aged 50 to 65 with COVID-19, enrolled during active disease. The sample consisted of peripheral blood. This sequence joins TRBV30 and TRBJ1-2, with TRBD1 as a possible D gene (6 bases). In nucleotides, the CDR3 is TGTGCCTGGAGGACACAGGGATGGGGTAGCTACACCTTC. Its protein product is CAWRTQGWGSYTF.